This T cell receptor beta chain was documented in a study of cytomegalovirus exposure and HLA in healthy donors. Across the study: The same platform used for the 650 to 850 first-cohort repertoires was also used for the 120 validation repertoires, as a later analysis reported. Overall study findings and caveats: It was approximately 150 TCR beta chains that were listed as cytomegalovirus-associated. According to a later analysis, TCR clusters from the first cohort tended to co-occur in the 120 or so validation repertoires.

Concerning this clone: The antigen is not known.

Clones were read by immunoSEQ multiplex PCR, and TCRdb kept only the in-frame ones, dropping some. The table lists roughly 150,000 clones, around nine tenths of them singletons, with around 10% in the top ten. V lost 4 bases and J 2 bases, leaving 10 bases between the germline ends. This CDR3 is built from 13 residues. Germline CDR1 and CDR2: SGHTS and YDEGEE. An approximately 130-subject validation cohort, separate from the roughly 700-subject first cohort, supplied the donors. This rearrangement joins TRBV5-8 to TRBJ2-7, with a weak D call TRBD1 (5 bases). This sequence originates from a man aged 18 to 29 in good health and CMV-seropositive. The source material was PBMCs. Written as DNA, the CDR3 is TGTGCCAGCAGCACAGGACAAACCTACGAGCAGTACTTC. Translated: CASSTGQTYEQYF.